The 21 T cell receptor beta chains listed next were all sequenced from one sample in a study of cytomegalovirus exposure and HLA in healthy donors. 13 Jbeta primers and 60 Vbeta primers were used for the PCR. Some clones are missing from TCRdb's copy, which holds only in-frame ones; the method was immunoSEQ multiplex PCR. The sample table includes around 35,000 clones. The sequenced sample was PBMCs. These TCRs come from a woman between 35 and 50 years old in good health and CMV-seropositive.

This sequence joins TRBV28 and TRBJ2-5; a weak D match, TRBD2 (5 bases). The DNA matches TRBJ2-7 better at its end, which makes the J call doubtful. CDR1 is MDHEN and CDR2 is SYDVKM in the germline V gene. The CDR3 sequence is 13 residues long. This CDR3 is CASSISGIYEQYF. CDR3 nucleotides: TGTGCCAGCAGTATCTCCGGGATCTACGAGCAGTACTTC.

J is TRBJ1-1 and V is TRBV29-1; 10 bases align to TRBD1. This CDR3 region has 17 residues. Germline values: CDR1 SQVTM, CDR2 ANQGSEA. V gave up 4 bases and J gave up 6 bases; unmatched junction bases: 17. CDR3 residues: CSVGGVPGQGSYAEAFF. CDR3 DNA: TGCAGCGTTGGGGGGGTCCCGGGACAGGGGTCGTACGCTGAAGCTTTCTTT.

The chain employs TRBV30 and TRBJ2-5, with TRBD2 matching 16 bases. Germline V gene sequence: CDR1 GTSNPN, CDR2 SVGIG (reference sequence). The CDR3 is 17 amino acids. Unmatched junction bases numbered 6, after V lost 2 bases and J lost 3 bases. CDR3 nucleotides: TGTGCCTGGAGTCCGGGACTAGCGGGGGGGCGGGAAGAGACCCAGTACTTC. Encoded protein: CAWSPGLAGGREETQYF.

The rearrangement links TRBV5-1 to TRBJ2-5; D possibly corresponds to TRBD2 (5 bases). Trimming pared 6 bases from V and 0 bases from J, leaving 24 bases between. In germline, CDR1 is SGHRS, CDR2 YFSETQ. The CDR3 is 18 amino acids. The CDR3 DNA follows: TGCGCCAGCACCTCCTCCGGGGTCCCAACCGGCGACCAAGAGACCCAGTACTTC. Translated, it gives CASTSSGVPTGDQETQYF.

Details on this clone: At one end the junction does not follow the germline gene, possibly because of a read error. Other DNA sequences within the sample encode an identical CDR3. This chain uses TRBV30 with TRBJ1-6; a possible D gene is TRBD1 (5 bases). The CDR3 runs to 15 residues. The V gene's germline CDR1 is GTSNPN and CDR2 SVGIG (reference sequence). The CDR3 region has the DNA TGCGCCGGGCGGATCTGGGGGGTGGGGGATTCACCCCTCCACTTT. Its translation: CAGRIWGVGDSPLHF.

The chain couples TRBV18 to TRBJ2-4, with D perhaps TRBD2 (6 bases). CDR3 size: 17 residues. V lost 3 bases and J 0 bases, leaving 15 bases between the germline ends. Germline V gene sequence: CDR1 KGHSH, CDR2 LQKENI. Here the CDR3 DNA reads TGTGCCAGCTCACCTTTGGGACTTTCATTAGCCAAAAACATTCAGTACTTC. Residues: CASSPLGLSLAKNIQYF.

The chain uses TRBV25-1 and TRBJ1-2; 7 bases align to TRBD1. The CDR3 covers 15 residues. Germline trimming cut 2 bases from V and 4 bases from J; bases unmatched to any gene: 7. Per the germline V gene, CDR1 is MGHDK and CDR2 is SYGVNS. The CDR3 here is CASSETGEYGYGYTF. The CDR3 DNA reads TGTGCCAGCAGTGAAACAGGGGAGTACGGCTATGGCTACACCTTC.

The chain couples TRBV27 to TRBJ2-7; 8 nucleotides agree with TRBD2. This CDR3 spans 17 amino acids. The junction had 16 bases not matched to a gene; V was cut back by 6 bases and J by 3 bases. CDR1 is MNHEY, CDR2 SMNVEV, per germline (reference sequence). CDR3 sequence: CASSIIGQGAGGYEQYF. In nucleotides, the CDR3 is TGTGCCAGCAGCATTATAGGCCAAGGGGCGGGGGGCTACGAGCAGTACTTC.

The V call is TRBV19, the J call TRBJ2-5, with D uncertain. Between the trimmed V and J ends, which lost 4 bases and 2 bases, there was a span of 8 bases. The CDR3 length is 13 residues. Germline V gene lookup returns CDR1 LNHDA and CDR2 SQIVND (reference sequence). CDR3 residues: CASSNSLQETQYF. The CDR3 DNA sequence: TGTGCCAGTAGTAACAGCTTACAAGAGACCCAGTACTTC.

V and J are TRBV5-4 and TRBJ1-1; D is ambiguous. The V and J ends lost 2 bases and 4 bases respectively, with 6 bases between them. Per the germline V gene, CDR1 is SGHNT and CDR2 is YYREEE (reference sequence). The CDR3 is 12 residues long. CDR3 nucleotide sequence: TGTGCCAGCAGCTTCGGGAGCACTGAAGCTTTCTTT. Its protein product is CASSFGSTEAFF.

This chain uses TRBV30 with TRBJ2-1, with 7 bases fitting TRBD2. Germline loops: CDR1 GTSNPN, CDR2 SVGIG (reference sequence). The V and J ends lost 8 bases and 4 bases, in that order; junction bases with no gene match: 8. The length of the CDR3 is 13 residues. For the CDR3, the DNA is TGTGCCCTCGAGCGGGGTTTGTACAATGAGCAGTTCTTC. Protein: CALERGLYNEQFF.

The chain is built from TRBV10-2 and TRBJ2-1, with 13 bases lining up with TRBD2. Germline V gene data show CDR1 as WSHSY and CDR2 as SAAADI. The CDR3 runs to 14 residues. V lost 6 bases and J lost 6; bases outside the gene matches: 2. The CDR3 DNA reads TGCGCCAGCAGCAGGACTAGCGGGGGCAATGAGCAGTTCTTC. As protein: CASSRTSGGNEQFF.

This rearrangement joins TRBV5-1 to TRBJ2-7, with D maybe TRBD1 (5 bases). The V and J ends lost 3 bases and 3 bases respectively, with 10 bases between them. This CDR3 spans 13 amino acids. CDR1 SGHRS and CDR2 YFSETQ come from the germline V gene. The CDR3 DNA sequence: TGCGCCAGCAGCTCGCAGGGTGTCTACGAGCAGTACTTC. Protein sequence: CASSSQGVYEQYF. Full variable domain (missing parts from reference TRBV5-1 and TRBJ2-7): KAGVTQTPRYLIKTRGQQVTLSCSPISGHRSVSWYQQTPGQGLQFLFEYFSETQRNKGNFPGRFSGRQFSNSRSEMNVSTLELGDSALYLCASSSQGVYEQYFGPGTRLTVT.

V gene TRBV7-8 combines with J gene TRBJ2-1, with no clear D. The CDR3 totals 14 residues. V was clipped by 2 bases and J by 9 bases, with 14 bases between them. Per the germline V gene, CDR1 is SGHVS and CDR2 is FQNEAQ. The CDR3 spells CASSLFQDASEQFF. The CDR3 coding sequence is TGTGCCAGCAGCTTATTTCAAGATGCCAGTGAGCAGTTCTTC.

The chain couples TRBV28 to TRBJ1-4; a weak D match, TRBD1 (6 bases). The CDR3 runs 16 residues. CDR1 MDHEN and CDR2 SYDVKM come from the germline V gene. The V and J ends lost 4 bases and 5 bases respectively, with 17 bases between them. Here the CDR3 DNA reads TGTGCCAGCAGTTCCCTCATAGGGACAAAAAATGAAAAACTGTTTTTT. Its protein product is CASSSLIGTKNEKLFF.

The V call is TRBV18, the J call TRBJ2-1; D is unclear. Germline V gene lookup returns CDR1 KGHSH and CDR2 LQKENI. The CDR3 is made up of 14 amino acids. The V end was cut by 6 bases, the J end by 3 bases, with 12 bases between. The CDR3 reads CASSRPVGYNEQFF. The CDR3 nucleotides read TGTGCCAGCTCCCGTCCCGTCGGCTACAATGAGCAGTTCTTC. Variable domain in full (rest from reference TRBV18 and TRBJ2-1): NAGVMQNPRHLVRRRGQEARLRCSPMKGHSHVYWYRQLPEEGLKFMVYLQKENIIDESGMPKERFSAEFPKEGPSILRIQQVVRGDSAAYFCASSRPVGYNEQFFGPGTRLTVL.

The genes are TRBV4-1 and TRBJ2-7, with D possibly TRBD2 on 5 matching bases. Deletions cut 0 bases from V and 2 bases from J, with 11 bases between. CDR1 MGHRA and CDR2 YSYEKL come from the germline V gene. CDR3 length: 15 residues. As DNA, the CDR3 is TGCGCCAGCAGCCAAGATCGGGGTGCCGCCTACGAGCAGTACTTC. This codes for CASSQDRGAAYEQYF.

V gene TRBV11-2 combines with J gene TRBJ2-5; the match to TRBD2 covers 7 bases. From germline, CDR1 is SGHAT and CDR2 FQNNGV. V shed 4 bases and J 11 bases; nucleotides not matched to a gene: 7. This CDR3 is 12 amino acids long. The chain's CDR3 is CASSYGAGEQYF. CDR3 nucleotide sequence: TGTGCCAGCAGCTATGGGGCGGGGGAGCAGTACTTC. The entire variable domain, with the rest obtained from reference TRBV11-2 and TRBJ2-5, is as follows: EAGVAQSPRYKIIEKRQSVAFWCNPISGHATLYWYQQILGQGPKLLIQFQNNGVVDDSQLPKDRFSAERLKGVDSTLKIQPAKLEDSAVYLCASSYGAGEQYFGPGTRLLVL.

The rearrangement uses TRBV7-2 and TRBJ1-1, with 7 bases identical to TRBD1. This CDR3 contains 15 residues. Per the germline V gene, CDR1 is SGHTA and CDR2 is FQGNSA. V trimming: 3 bases; J trimming: 1 base; junction bases outside the gene matches: 5. DNA of the CDR3: TGTGCCAGCAGCTTGTCCGGGACAGCGAACACTGAAGCTTTCTTT. Translating gives CASSLSGTANTEAFF.

The chain recombines TRBV5-8 with TRBJ1-2, with 9 bases identical to TRBD1. V lost 3 bases to trimming and J lost 4 bases; unmatched junction nucleotides: 4. The CDR3 consists of 14 residues. Germline V gene lookup returns CDR1 SGHTS and CDR2 YDEGEE. This chain's CDR3 is CASSSGQGSYGYTF. CDR3 nucleotide sequence: TGTGCCAGCAGCTCCGGACAGGGGAGCTATGGCTACACCTTC.

The CDR3 nucleotides read TGTGCCAGCACCTTGGTGGGACTAGCGGGCTCAAATGAGCAGTTCTTC. Translation gives CASTLVGLAGSNEQFF. The chain is built from TRBV27 and TRBJ2-1; 12 positions agree with TRBD2. The germline V gene has CDR1 MNHEY and CDR2 SMNVEV (reference sequence). This CDR3 comprises 16 residues. The ends lost 7 bases at V and 7 bases at J; junction bases unmatched: 11.